This T cell receptor (beta chain) was recovered during a study of blood T cell repertoires in COVID-19. Participant age was roughly 18 to 95 years, and participants resided in fewer than 25 US areas. Participants were placed into cohorts based on the clinical history they reported. Participants in the exposed group had met a COVID-19 case in the 2 weeks before joining the study. Per the authors' pipeline: Researchers report that nucleated cell counts were estimated from reference gene primer amplification. TCRdb keeps only in-frame clones here, not all; method: immunoSEQ multiplex PCR. The V and J calls and clone size are taken from that table; D and trimming were inferred from the DNA. Seen here are some 180,000 clones, roughly three quarters observed once, and the top ten hold about an eighth. The ends lost 5 bases at V and 5 bases at J; junction bases unmatched: 4. The CDR3 runs 15 residues. Germline values: CDR1 KGHSH, CDR2 LQKENI.

This TCR was sampled from a man aged 60-69 years who had been exposed to COVID-19. The material sequenced was PBMCs or T cells enriched from blood (not recorded which). V is TRBV18 and J is TRBJ1-5; the match to TRBD1 covers 12 bases. CDR3 protein: CASSVGTGGYQPQHF. CDR3 DNA sequence: TGTGCCAGCTCAGTAGGGACAGGGGGCTATCAGCCCCAGCATTTT.